The rows below give T cell receptor beta chains drawn from one sample of a study of cytomegalovirus exposure and HLA in healthy donors. The data were produced by immunoSEQ multiplex PCR, yet TCRdb's version contains in-frame clones alone and is incomplete. The profile shows under 150,000 clones, roughly 74% of them singletons. Sequencing was carried out using PBMCs. These receptors were collected from a woman in her thirties or forties in good health and CMV-seropositive. CDR3s include the opening cysteine and the closing phenylalanine or tryptophan. Each record gives: D gene, J gene, V gene, clone size, CDR3 DNA, CDR3 protein. The D gene is left open where the match is weak. Clone size appears in some rows only: once, few, many, or a class for an expanded clone.

NA	TRBJ1-1	TRBV5-1	NA	TGCGCCAGCAGCTTGGGCCGACAGGAACTCACTGAAGCTTTCTTT	CASSLGRQELTEAFF
NA	TRBJ2-3	TRBV12-5	NA	TGTGCTAGTGGCCTCAGCACAGATACGCAGTATTTT	CASGLSTDTQYF
NA	TRBJ2-5	TRBV7-8	NA	TGTGCCAGCAGCACATCCGGCCTAGGGGCCCAGTACTTC	CASSTSGLGAQYF
NA	TRBJ1-3	TRBV6-1	NA	TGTGCCAGCAGTGAAGACAGTACCGGAAACACCATATATTTT	CASSEDSTGNTIYF
NA	TRBJ1-4	TRBV27	NA	TGTGCCAGCAGTTTCGGTGAAAAACTGTTTTTT	CASSFGEKLFF
NA	TRBJ1-2	TRBV29-1	NA	TGCAGCGTTGCTGAGGGAATAACTAACTATGGCTACACCTTC	CSVAEGITNYGYTF
TRBD2	TRBJ2-1	TRBV5-6	NA	TGTGCCAGCAGCTATGGACTAGACCCTCCCTACAATGAGCAGTTCTTC	CASSYGLDPPYNEQFF
NA	TRBJ2-7	TRBV10-3	NA	TGTGCCATCAGTGACGGCGGGTCCTACGAGCAGTACTTC	CAISDGGSYEQYF
TRBD2	TRBJ2-7	TRBV2	NA	TGTGCCAGCAGGGAATTCCCTAGCGGGAGCTCAGCCGAGCAGTACTTC	CASREFPSGSSAEQYF
NA	TRBJ2-1	TRBV20-1	NA	TGCAGTGCTAGTTGGCGGGAGTTCTTC	CSASWREFF
TRBD1	TRBJ2-1	TRBV4-2	NA	TGTGCCAGCAGCCAAGGGGACAGGGCTTACAATGAGCAGTTCTTC	CASSQGDRAYNEQFF
NA	TRBJ2-3	TRBV18	NA	TGTGCCAGCTCACAAAACGACCGACAGTACACAGATACGCAGTATTTT	CASSQNDRQYTDTQYF
NA	TRBJ2-1	TRBV5-1	NA	TGCGCCAGCAGCCGACTTGTTAATGAGCAGTTCTTC	CASSRLVNEQFF
TRBD2	TRBJ2-3	TRBV19	NA	TGTGCCAGTATGAGTAGCGGGAGGGGCACAGATACGCAGTATTTT	CASMSSGRGTDTQYF
TRBD1	TRBJ2-1	TRBV11-3	NA	TGTACGGGAACACAGGGGTGCGATGAGCAGTTCTTC	CTGTQGCDEQFF
TRBD1	TRBJ1-4	TRBV6-1	NA	TGTGCCAGCAGGGAGGACAGGGGCGAAAGAAAACTGTTTTTT	CASREDRGERKLFF
TRBD1	TRBJ2-5	TRBV11-3	NA	TGTGCCAGCAGCATTTCCGGGACAGGGATGCTGACCCAGTACTTC	CASSISGTGMLTQYF
NA	TRBJ2-7	TRBV27	NA	TGTGCCAGCAGTTTTCGGGACGAGCAGTACTTC	CASSFRDEQYF
TRBD2	TRBJ2-1	TRBV7-9	NA	TGTGCCAGCAGCCTGGGACTAGCGGGAGCTGGCAATGAGCAGTTCTTC	CASSLGLAGAGNEQFF
TRBD2	TRBJ2-1	TRBV29-1	NA	TGCAGCGTTGAGGTTGTTGGAGCTAGCGGGAGGGGCGCAAACGGGGTCAATGAGCAGTTCTTC	CSVEVVGASGRGANGVNEQFF
TRBD2	TRBJ2-2	TRBV5-6	few	TGTGCCAGCAGCTGGACTAGCATCGGCACCGGGGAGCTGTTTTTT	CASSWTSIGTGELFF
TRBD2	TRBJ2-5	TRBV9	NA	TGTGCCAGCAGCGTAGCTGTGGGAGGGCTGGAGACCCAGTACTTC	CASSVAVGGLETQYF
TRBD2	TRBJ2-7	TRBV7-2	NA	TGTGCCAGCAGCTTCACGCGGGGGAAGTCCTACGAGCAGTACTTC	CASSFTRGKSYEQYF
NA	TRBJ2-5	TRBV18	once	TGTGCCAGCTCACCCTCCACAGGGTTTGAGACCCAGTACTTC	CASSPSTGFETQYF
TRBD2	TRBJ2-7	TRBV5-1	few	TGCGCCAGCAGGGGCGGACTAGGCTCCTACGAGCAGTACTTC	CASRGGLGSYEQYF